The 8 T cell receptor beta chains given below trace back to one sample, sequenced in a study of long-term antiretroviral therapy in people with HIV. The run of the v3.0 immunoSEQ assay was at survey level. Produced via immunoSEQ multiplex PCR; TCRdb's table is partial and in-frame only. The profile shows about 40,000 clones, roughly four fifths of them singletons. Source: unsorted PBMCs, taken 1 year after starting antiretroviral therapy. These TCRs come from a young man with HIV.

CDR3 sequence (DNA): TGTGCCAGCAGTAACGTGGAAACAGGGGGCGACTATGGCTACACCTTC. Translation gives CASSNVETGGDYGYTF. The chain employs TRBV9 and TRBJ1-2; TRBD1 matches at 9 bases. From germline, CDR1 is SGDLS and CDR2 YYNGEE. This CDR3 has 16 amino acids. Unmatched junction bases numbered 11, after V lost 5 bases and J lost 3 bases.

This clone was observed a single time. The CDR3 spells CASSLDRAGDGYTF. Written as DNA, the CDR3 is TGCGCCAGCAGCTTAGACAGGGCAGGCGATGGCTACACCTTC. The chain uses TRBV5-1 and TRBJ1-2; 7 nucleotides agree with TRBD1. CDR1 and CDR2 from the germline V gene are SGHRS and YFSETQ. The CDR3 has 14 residues. With V trimmed by 2 bases and J by 6 bases, 7 bases remained unmatched.

The chain has TRBV4-3 and TRBJ2-5, with D maybe TRBD1 (5 bases). CDR3 size: 17 residues. Trimming stripped 0 bases from V and 2 bases from J, with 16 bases between. Germline V gene sequence: CDR1 LGHNA, CDR2 YSLEER. In DNA, the CDR3 is TGCGCCAGCAGCCAAGATTTCAGGGCCATCGCTCAAGAGACCCAGTACTTC. Translating it yields CASSQDFRAIAQETQYF.

This clone was picked up a small number of times. This chain uses TRBV5-1 with TRBJ1-1; TRBD1 matches at 7 bases. Per the germline V gene, CDR1 is SGHRS and CDR2 is YFSETQ. CDR3 length equals 15 residues. The V segment lost 4 bases and the J segment 1 base; nucleotides outside the gene matches: 7. CDR3 protein: CASSTWTGQNTEAFF. The CDR3 coding sequence is TGCGCCAGCAGCACCTGGACAGGACAGAACACTGAAGCTTTCTTT.

V and J are TRBV2 and TRBJ1-5; D is undetermined. Between the trimmed V and J ends, which lost 5 bases and 0 bases, there was a span of 11 bases. Germline assignment: CDR1 SNHLY and CDR2 FYNNEI. This CDR3 has 15 amino acids. The CDR3 nucleotides are TGTGCCAGCAGTATAGAAGGATATAGCAATCAGCCCCAGCATTTT. Amino acid sequence: CASSIEGYSNQPQHF.

The rearrangement uses TRBV7-9 and TRBJ1-2, with D uncertain. This CDR3 region has 14 residues. V was shortened by 5 bases and J by 2 bases, with 12 bases between the two germline ends. CDR1 and CDR2 (germline): SEHNR, FQNEAQ (reference sequence). The CDR3, as DNA: TGTGCCAGCAGCCCCCGAAAGGAAAACTATGGCTACACCTTC. Protein sequence: CASSPRKENYGYTF.

The chain recombines TRBV6-5 with TRBJ1-4; possible D gene TRBD1, 5 bases. V was trimmed by 6 bases and J by 0 bases, leaving 11 bases between them. Germline V CDR1 and CDR2: MNHEY, SVGAGI. This CDR3 contains 15 residues. In DNA form, the CDR3 reads TGTGCCAGCAGCCGGGACGGACCAACTAATGAAAAACTGTTTTTT. This gives the protein CASSRDGPTNEKLFF.

The chain combines TRBV28 with TRBJ1-1; 8 bases align to TRBD1. The trim removed 4 bases at V and 4 bases at J, leaving 11 bases unmatched. Germline values: CDR1 MDHEN, CDR2 SYDVKM. The CDR3 spans 16 residues. CDR3 region: CASSSGTGEPFTEAFF. CDR3 in DNA: TGTGCCAGCAGTTCCGGGACAGGCGAACCTTTCACTGAAGCTTTCTTT.